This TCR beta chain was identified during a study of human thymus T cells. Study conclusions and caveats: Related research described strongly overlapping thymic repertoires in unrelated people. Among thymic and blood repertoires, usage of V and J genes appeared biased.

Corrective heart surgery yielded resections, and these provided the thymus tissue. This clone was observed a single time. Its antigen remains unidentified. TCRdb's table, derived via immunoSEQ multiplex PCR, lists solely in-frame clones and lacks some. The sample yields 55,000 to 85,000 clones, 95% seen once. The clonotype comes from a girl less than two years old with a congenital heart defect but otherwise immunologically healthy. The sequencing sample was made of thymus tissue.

The CDR3 region is CASSFRLAGGNEQFF. For the CDR3, the DNA is TGCGCCAGCAGCTTCCGACTAGCGGGAGGGAATGAGCAGTTCTTC. V gene TRBV5-1 combines with J gene TRBJ2-1; 14 bases align to TRBD2. CDR1 and CDR2 from the germline V gene are SGHRS and YFSETQ. Trimming removed 2 bases from V and 7 bases from J; junction bases left unmatched: 2. The CDR3 sequence is 15 residues long.